A single sample gave rise to the 6 T cell receptor beta chains below, sequenced in a study of early T cells in non-severe SARS-CoV-2 infection (dated by TCRdb to about 2021). To prepare the library, 5' RACE was applied. The sequencer listed for this sample is NextSeq 500. TCRdb ran its own pipeline on the public reads, namely fastp trimming at Q25 and MiXCR clone calling, and kept in-frame beta chains. Entries that share a CDR3 protein sequence are merged under the most common genes and DNA. The sample table holds 95,000 to 110,000 distinct CDR3 sequences, of which roughly 11% were seen once. Around 8% of the sample lies in the top ten. The sequencing sample was made of whole blood. The receptors here all came from an adult who was a healthcare worker with PCR-confirmed SARS-CoV-2 infection or an uninfected control (not recorded which).

This clonotype was seen a few times. The J gene is TRBJ2-5, the V gene TRBV20-1; D may be TRBD2 (5 bases). Trimming shortened V by 4 bases and J by 0 bases, and 6 bases separated the two germline ends. Germline V gene sequence: CDR1 DFQATT, CDR2 SNEGSKA (reference sequence). The CDR3 extends over 12 amino acids. The chain's CDR3 is CSATGYQETQYF. In nucleotides, the CDR3 is TGCAGTGCTACGGGGTACCAAGAGACCCAGTACTTC.

This clonotype was picked up many times. The rearrangement joins TRBV4-1 to TRBJ2-1; D gene uncertain. The germline gives CDR1 MGHRA, CDR2 YSYEKL. Deletions cut 1 base from V and 7 bases from J, with 14 bases between. This CDR3 is built from 15 residues. This CDR3 reads CASSQVGRKTNEQFF. CDR3 coding DNA: TGCGCCAGCAGCCAAGTTGGTAGAAAGACAAATGAGCAGTTCTTC.

This clonotype has only a few counts. The J gene is TRBJ2-7, the V gene TRBV3-1; D may correspond to TRBD1 or TRBD2 (5 bases each). The CDR3 covers 14 residues. V was cut by 1 base and J by 5 bases, with 12 bases left in between. CDR1 LGHDT and CDR2 YNNKEL come from the germline V gene (reference sequence). In nucleotides, the CDR3 is TGTGCCAGCAGCCAAGCAACCGGGGCCCACGAGCAGTACTTC. Its protein is CASSQATGAHEQYF.

This clonotype has ten or more counts. The chain uses TRBV11-2 and TRBJ2-2, with 11 bases aligning to TRBD2. The length of the CDR3 is 16 residues. V was pared by 5 bases and J by 7 bases, with 9 bases of the junction left unmatched. Germline loops: CDR1 SGHAT, CDR2 FQNNGV. This CDR3 is CASSLGTSGLSGELFF. The CDR3 DNA reads TGTGCCAGCAGCCTGGGGACTAGCGGACTCAGCGGGGAGCTGTTTTTT.

This clonotype has at least ten counts. The chain employs TRBV20-1 and TRBJ2-1; TRBD2 agrees at 15 bases. V was clipped by 1 base and J by 1 base; unmatched bases: 5. The CDR3 has 18 amino acids. Germline CDR1 is DFQATT and CDR2 is SNEGSKA (reference sequence). As DNA, the CDR3 is TGCAGTGCTAGAGGCCGGACTAGCGGGAGGGGTTCCTACAATGAGCAGTTCTTC. Encoded protein: CSARGRTSGRGSYNEQFF.

This clonotype appeared many times. This chain links TRBV11-2 with TRBJ1-1, with TRBD1 matching 8 bases. This CDR3 comprises 15 residues. The J segment lost 5 bases and the V segment lost 4 bases, leaving 9 bases of the junction unmatched. Per the germline V gene, CDR1 is SGHAT and CDR2 is FQNNGV. The CDR3 DNA is TGTGCCAGCAGCTGGACAGCGGACAGGGCGACTGAAGCTTTCTTT. Translated: CASSWTADRATEAFF.